A single sample is the source of the 32 T cell receptor beta chains below, sequenced in a study of T cell responses to AZD1222 COVID-19 vaccine. Libraries were prepared by immunoSEQ multiplex PCR; TCRdb keeps only in-frame clonotypes and omits some of them. The top ten clones hold roughly 1.5% of a sample with some 120,000 clones, about 90% of them seen once. The source was peripheral blood, collected on day 0 of AZD1222 vaccination. These receptors were obtained from an adult in good health.

V and J are TRBV5-4 and TRBJ2-1, with 10 nucleotides matching TRBD2. V shed 4 bases and J 3 bases; nucleotides not matched to a gene: 7. Looked up from germline, CDR1 is SGHNT and CDR2 is YYREEE (reference sequence). The CDR3 has 16 residues. DNA for the CDR3: TGTGCCAGCAGCAGGAGTAGCGGGGGGCGCTACAATGAGCAGTTCTTC. The encoded protein is CASSRSSGGRYNEQFF.

V is TRBV5-1 and J is TRBJ2-2; D uncertain. V was cut by 2 bases and J by 3 bases, with 2 bases left in between. Looked up from germline, CDR1 is SGHRS and CDR2 is YFSETQ. This CDR3 region has 12 residues. Here the CDR3 reads CASSFYTGELFF. CDR3 nucleotide sequence: TGCGCCAGCAGCTTCTACACCGGGGAGCTGTTTTTT.

The table lists this clone with a few counts. The chain joins TRBV19 to TRBJ1-1, with D unclear. The CDR3 is 14 amino acids. The germline gives CDR1 LNHDA, CDR2 SQIVND (reference sequence). V shed 1 base and J shed 5 bases, with 11 bases lying between them. CDR3 DNA: TGTGCCAGTAGTATAGTGGCTGCGGGAACTGAAGCTTTCTTT. Protein sequence: CASSIVAAGTEAFF.

CDR3 sequence: CASTLDDIAYEQYF. The DNA for the CDR3 is TGTGCCAGTACCCTCGACGACATTGCCTACGAGCAGTACTTC. V usage is TRBV19 and J usage is TRBJ2-7; D uncertain. Germline assignment: CDR1 LNHDA and CDR2 SQIVND (reference sequence). The CDR3 extends over 14 amino acids. Deletions cut 7 bases from V and 2 bases from J, with 15 bases between. Variable domain in full (rest from reference TRBV19 and TRBJ2-7): DGGITQSPKYLFRKEGQNVTLSCEQNLNHDAMYWYRQDPGQGLRLIYYSQIVNDFQKGDIAEGYSVSREKKESFPLTVTSAQKNPTAFYLCASTLDDIAYEQYFGPGTRLTVT.

The chain combines TRBV10-3 with TRBJ2-6; D might be TRBD1 (5 bases). Germline CDR1 ENHRY, CDR2 SYGVKD. The CDR3 has 16 residues. Between the trimmed V and J ends, which lost 4 bases and 0 bases, there was a span of 10 bases. CDR3 protein: CAISGGSYSGANVLTF. The CDR3 DNA follows: TGTGCCATCAGTGGGGGCTCCTACTCTGGGGCCAACGTCCTGACTTTC.

The chain employs TRBV4-1 and TRBJ1-2; D is possibly TRBD1 (5 bases). CDR1 and CDR2 from the germline V gene are MGHRA and YSYEKL. The CDR3 sequence is 15 residues long. V was shortened by 4 bases and J by 0 bases, with 12 bases between the two germline ends. This chain's CDR3 is CASSLSGTTNYGYTF. In nucleotides, the CDR3 is TGCGCCAGCAGCCTTTCCGGGACGACTAACTATGGCTACACCTTC.

The J gene is TRBJ1-6, the V gene TRBV7-2; TRBD1 matches 8 bases. Germline V gene sequence: CDR1 SGHTA, CDR2 FQGNSA. The length of the CDR3 is 15 residues. V lost 7 bases and J lost 6; bases outside the gene matches: 8. This CDR3 is CASIYQGAGNSPLHF. CDR3 DNA sequence: TGTGCCAGCATCTACCAGGGGGCAGGTAATTCACCCCTCCACTTT. Full variable domain (remainder filled in from reference TRBV7-2 and TRBJ1-6): GAGVSQSPSNKVTEKGKDVELRCDPISGHTALYWYRQSLGQGLEFLIYFQGNSAPDKSGLPSDRFSAERTGGSVSTLTIQRTQQEDSAVYLCASIYQGAGNSPLHFGNGTRLTVT.

The genes are TRBV2 and TRBJ2-2, with 8 bases lining up with TRBD1. The germline V gene encodes CDR1 SNHLY and CDR2 FYNNEI. V shed 7 bases, J shed 6 bases, and the junction held 7 bases outside the gene matches. The CDR3 consists of 14 residues. In DNA form, the CDR3 reads TGTGCCAGCACCACGACAGGGGTCGCCGGGGAGCTGTTTTTT. It specifies CASTTTGVAGELFF.

The chain links TRBV5-1 to TRBJ1-2; 7 bases line up with TRBD1. The CDR3 covers 14 residues. With V trimmed by 2 bases and J by 4 bases, 5 bases remained unmatched. CDR1 is SGHRS, CDR2 YFSETQ, per germline. The CDR3 DNA reads TGCGCCAGCAGCTTTCTGGACAGGACCTATGGCTACACCTTC. Translating gives CASSFLDRTYGYTF.

The V and J genes are TRBV19 and TRBJ1-6; D perhaps matches TRBD1 (6 bases). Germline V lookup: CDR1 LNHDA, CDR2 SQIVND (reference sequence). The CDR3 runs to 14 residues. Trimming took off 4 bases at V and 14 bases at J, with 18 bases between the two ends. CDR3 amino acids: CASSTEGGVGALHF. As DNA, the CDR3 is TGTGCCAGTAGTACCGAGGGGGGCGTGGGGGCCCTCCACTTT. Full variable domain (remainder filled in from reference TRBV19 and TRBJ1-6): DGGITQSPKYLFRKEGQNVTLSCEQNLNHDAMYWYRQDPGQGLRLIYYSQIVNDFQKGDIAEGYSVSREKKESFPLTVTSAQKNPTAFYLCASSTEGGVGALHFGNGTRLTVT.

The chain joins TRBV7-3 to TRBJ2-3; 10 bases match TRBD2. The CDR3 length is 16 residues. The trim removed 2 bases at V and 2 bases at J, leaving 4 bases unmatched. Germline V gives CDR1 SGHTA, CDR2 FQGTGA. As DNA, the CDR3 is TGTGCCAGCAGCTTAGGCCTAGCGGGGGCCACAGATACGCAGTATTTT. It yields the protein CASSLGLAGATDTQYF. Based on the CDR3 plus reference TRBV7-3 and TRBJ2-3, the full variable domain is GAGVSQTPSNKVTEKGKYVELRCDPISGHTALYWYRQSLGQGPEFLIYFQGTGAADDSGLPNDRFFAVRPEGSVSTLKIQRTERGDSAVYLCASSLGLAGATDTQYFGPGTRLTVL.

This chain links TRBV6-6 with TRBJ1-4, with a tentative D call TRBD1 (6 bases). The V gene lost 5 bases and the J gene lost 1 base, with 14 bases spanning the gap. The CDR3 extends over 16 amino acids. Germline CDR1 and CDR2: MNHNY and SVGAGI (reference sequence). CDR3 coding DNA: TGTGCCAGCAGTCCCCGGGGCAGGGGAACTAATGAAAAACTGTTTTTT. It yields the protein CASSPRGRGTNEKLFF.

V usage is TRBV14 and J usage is TRBJ1-5; tentative D call: TRBD1 (5 bases). CDR1 is SGHDN and CDR2 is FVKESK in the germline V gene. Trimming cost V 1 base and J 6 bases, with 7 bases left between them. CDR3 length: 13 amino acids. The chain's CDR3 is CASSQAGTQPQHF. DNA for the CDR3: TGTGCCAGCAGCCAAGCGGGGACTCAGCCCCAGCATTTT.

The chain employs TRBV6-2 or TRBV6-3 and TRBJ1-4; D call uncertain. From germline, CDR1 is MNHEY and CDR2 SVGEGT. Trimming pared 4 bases from V and 4 bases from J, leaving 13 bases between. This CDR3 is built from 15 residues. CDR3: CASSSFGRNNEKLFF. In nucleotides, the CDR3 is TGTGCCAGCAGTTCTTTCGGACGGAATAATGAAAAACTGTTTTTT.

This clone was recorded a few times. V usage is TRBV7-9 and J usage is TRBJ2-1; D possibly corresponds to TRBD1 (5 bases). The CDR3 runs 15 residues. V lost 4 bases to trimming and J lost 3 bases, with 13 bases between them. Germline CDR1 reads SEHNR; CDR2 reads FQNEAQ (reference sequence). CDR3 coding DNA: TGTGCCAGCAGCTACCCGTCTGACAGCTACAATGAGCAGTTCTTC. As protein: CASSYPSDSYNEQFF.

This chain joins TRBV28 and TRBJ1-2; 8 nucleotides align to TRBD1. This CDR3 region has 16 residues. V lost 6 bases and J lost 5; bases outside the gene matches: 14. Germline lookup yields CDR1 MDHEN and CDR2 SYDVKM. The CDR3 bases are TGTGCCAGCAGACCCGGGACAGGAGGCGGCTATTATGGCTACACCTTC. Residues: CASRPGTGGGYYGYTF.

V is TRBV6-5 and J is TRBJ2-3; D may correspond to TRBD1 or TRBD2 (6 bases each). There are 14 residues in the CDR3. The germline V gene encodes CDR1 MNHEY and CDR2 SVGAGI. V shed 8 bases and J shed 4 bases, with 16 bases lying between them. The CDR3 region has the DNA TGTGCCAGCCCGGCTTGGGGGGCGGCAGATACGCAGTATTTT. The encoded protein is CASPAWGAADTQYF.

This clone was observed a single time. The V gene is TRBV3-1 (or the pseudogene TRBV3-2), the J gene TRBJ2-7, with D possibly TRBD1 on 6 matching bases. The CDR3 contains 14 residues. The germline V gene encodes CDR1 LGHDT and CDR2 YNNKEL (reference sequence). Trimming cost V 3 bases and J 4 bases, with 13 bases left between them. CDR3 sequence reads: CASSQGARRYEQYF. CDR3 DNA: TGTGCCAGCAGCCAGGGGGCGAGACGGTACGAGCAGTACTTC.

V gene TRBV30 combines with J gene TRBJ1-1; TRBD1 is a possible D gene (5 bases). CDR1 and CDR2 from the germline V gene are GTSNPN and SVGIG (reference sequence). This CDR3 has 14 residues. V was clipped by 1 base and J by 0 bases, with 9 bases between them. The CDR3 DNA reads TGTGCCTGGAGTGCCGGACACCTGAACACTGAAGCTTTCTTT. This codes for CAWSAGHLNTEAFF. Full variable domain (missing parts from reference TRBV30 and TRBJ1-1): SQTIHQWPATLVQPVGSPLSLECTVEGTSNPNLYWYRQAAGRGLQLLFYSVGIGQISSEVPQNLSASRPQDRQFILSSKKLLLSDSGFYLCAWSAGHLNTEAFFGQGTRLTVV.

This rearrangement joins TRBV12-3 or TRBV12-4 to TRBJ2-7; D uncertain. This CDR3 has 11 residues. Between the trimmed V and J ends, which lost 1 base and 7 bases, there was a span of 5 bases. For the CDR3, the DNA is TGTGCCAGCAGTTTAGGCAGGGAGCAGTACTTC. Translating it yields CASSLGREQYF.

In its sample, this clone was seen a few times. V gene TRBV18 combines with J gene TRBJ1-5; TRBD1 is a possible D gene (5 bases). The CDR3 consists of 17 residues. The ends were cut back, 3 bases at V and 3 bases at J, with 18 bases in the middle. In germline, CDR1 is KGHSH, CDR2 LQKENI. The chain's CDR3 is CASSPAGTGKLNQPQHF. The CDR3 DNA is TGTGCCAGCTCACCGGCTGGGACGGGGAAACTCAATCAGCCCCAGCATTTT.

V gene TRBV30 combines with J gene TRBJ1-6; D gene ambiguous. Germline V gives CDR1 GTSNPN, CDR2 SVGIG (reference sequence). Trimming pared 1 base from V and 4 bases from J, leaving 5 bases between. The CDR3 length is 13 residues. As DNA, the CDR3 is TGTGCCTGGAGTGGGGTTTATAATTCACCCCTCCACTTT. This translates into CAWSGVYNSPLHF. The variable domain in full, completed from reference TRBV30 and TRBJ1-6, reads SQTIHQWPATLVQPVGSPLSLECTVEGTSNPNLYWYRQAAGRGLQLLFYSVGIGQISSEVPQNLSASRPQDRQFILSSKKLLLSDSGFYLCAWSGVYNSPLHFGNGTRLTVT.

The gene calls are TRBV4-1 and TRBJ1-5, with a tentative D call TRBD1 (6 bases). This CDR3 contains 15 residues. Germline values: CDR1 MGHRA, CDR2 YSYEKL. Trimming took off 1 base at V and 4 bases at J, with 11 bases between the two ends. In DNA, the CDR3 is TGCGCCAGCAGCCAAGTGGGGGCCACTAATCAGCCCCAGCATTTT. It encodes CASSQVGATNQPQHF.

The rearrangement uses TRBV24-1 and TRBJ1-5; no clear D. Per germline, CDR1 KGHDR and CDR2 SFDVKD. V was trimmed by 4 bases and J by 10 bases, leaving 10 bases between them. The CDR3 runs 12 residues. The CDR3 DNA is TGTGCCACCAGTGAACCGGGGTCTCCCCAGCATTTT. Protein product: CATSEPGSPQHF.

V and J are TRBV19 and TRBJ2-2; no clear D gene. This CDR3 is built from 17 residues. V shed 6 bases and J shed 3 bases, with 20 bases lying between them. Looked up from germline, CDR1 is LNHDA and CDR2 is SQIVND (reference sequence). The CDR3 sequence: CASRDRWGPSHTGELFF. CDR3 in DNA: TGTGCCAGTAGGGACCGATGGGGTCCCTCCCACACCGGGGAGCTGTTTTTT.

This clone showed up just once. The chain carries TRBV23-1 and TRBJ2-1; tentatively, D is TRBD2 (5 bases). TRBV23-1 is flagged as an ORF with uncertain function. CDR3 length equals 16 residues. Trimming pared 3 bases from V and 9 bases from J, leaving 21 bases between. CDR3 region: CASSHCPAPSEGEQFF. CDR3 nucleotide sequence: TGCGCCAGCAGTCATTGTCCAGCTCCCTCCGAGGGTGAGCAGTTCTTC.

The V call is TRBV6-5, the J call TRBJ1-2; D unclear. The V and J ends lost 2 bases and 4 bases respectively, with 17 bases between them. The CDR3 covers 16 residues. Germline values: CDR1 MNHEY, CDR2 SVGAGI. CDR3 in amino acids: CASSYGRLEDGYGYTF. Written as DNA, the CDR3 is TGTGCCAGCAGTTACGGGCGTCTAGAGGACGGCTATGGCTACACCTTC.

This clone was seen once. This chain joins TRBV28 and TRBJ2-2; 9 positions agree with TRBD1. CDR1 and CDR2 from the germline V gene are MDHEN and SYDVKM. The CDR3 covers 15 residues. V lost 6 bases and J lost 6; bases outside the gene matches: 8. The CDR3 here is CASRTGGRVSGELFF. The CDR3 DNA is TGTGCCAGCAGAACAGGGGGCCGGGTTTCCGGGGAGCTGTTTTTT.

The chain uses TRBV12-3 or TRBV12-4 and TRBJ2-7, with TRBD1 as a possible D gene (5 bases). This CDR3 contains 12 residues. V lost 6 bases and J lost 4, with 10 bases in between. CDR3 sequence: CASRPDSYEQYF. The CDR3 DNA reads as TGTGCCAGCAGGCCCGACAGTTACGAGCAGTACTTC.

V is TRBV27 and J is TRBJ1-5; perhaps TRBD1 as D (6 bases). Trimming took 6 bases from V and 7 from J, leaving 13 bases between them. This CDR3 has 13 residues. Germline CDR1 and CDR2: MNHEY and SMNVEV (reference sequence). DNA for the CDR3: TGTGCCAGCAGCCATGACAGGAGCCAGCCCCAGCATTTT. It specifies CASSHDRSQPQHF.

The chain uses TRBV9 and TRBJ2-3, with 9 bases fitting TRBD1. V trimming: 6 bases; J trimming: 7 bases; junction bases outside the gene matches: 6. There are 13 residues in the CDR3. Germline loops: CDR1 SGDLS, CDR2 YYNGEE. CDR3 region: CASNRDRENTQYF. CDR3 nucleotides: TGTGCCAGCAACCGGGACAGGGAGAATACGCAGTATTTT.

Here the CDR3 DNA reads TGCGCCAGCAGCCAAGATGGGGGGGCGAATCAGCCCCAGCATTTT. As protein: CASSQDGGANQPQHF. The chain recombines TRBV4-1 with TRBJ1-5; possible D gene TRBD1, 6 bases. Trimming removed 0 bases from V and 4 bases from J, with 10 bases in between. This CDR3 spans 15 amino acids. CDR1 and CDR2 from the germline V gene are MGHRA and YSYEKL.